This record covers a single T cell receptor (beta chain). TCRdb's table, derived via immunoSEQ multiplex PCR, lists solely in-frame clones and lacks some. The sample has 150,000 to 200,000 clones, roughly nine tenths seen once. The CDR3 length is 12 residues. Germline CDR1 is SGHNT and CDR2 is YENEEA. V lost 4 bases to trimming and J lost 5 bases, with 5 bases between them. This sample was taken from a study of control samples from healthy donors and cancer patients. The chain links TRBV11-3 to TRBJ1-4; D unresolved. This TCR was recovered from a woman between 25 and 40 years old in good health. Sequencing used blood. As DNA, the CDR3 is TGTGCCAGCAGCTCACGAAATGAAAAACTGTTTTTT. It translates to CASSSRNEKLFF.